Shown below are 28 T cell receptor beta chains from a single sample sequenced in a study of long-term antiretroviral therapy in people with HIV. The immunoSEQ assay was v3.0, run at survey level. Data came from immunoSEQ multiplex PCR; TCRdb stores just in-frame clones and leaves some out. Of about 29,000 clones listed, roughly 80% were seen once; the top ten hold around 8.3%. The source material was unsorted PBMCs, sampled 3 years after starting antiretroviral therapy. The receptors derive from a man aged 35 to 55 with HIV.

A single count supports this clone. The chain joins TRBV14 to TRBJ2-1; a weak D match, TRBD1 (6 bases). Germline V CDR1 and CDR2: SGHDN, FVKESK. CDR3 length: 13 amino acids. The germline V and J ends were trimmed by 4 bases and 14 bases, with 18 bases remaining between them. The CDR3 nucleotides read TGTGCCAGCAGCCTTTCACACAGGGTAGGTAAGTTCTTC. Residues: CASSLSHRVGKFF. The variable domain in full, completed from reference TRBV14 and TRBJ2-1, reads EAGVTQFPSHSVIEKGQTVTLRCDPISGHDNLYWYRRVMGKEIKFLLHFVKESKQDESGMPNNRFLAERTGGTYSTLKVQPAELEDSGVYFCASSLSHRVGKFFGPGTRLTVL.

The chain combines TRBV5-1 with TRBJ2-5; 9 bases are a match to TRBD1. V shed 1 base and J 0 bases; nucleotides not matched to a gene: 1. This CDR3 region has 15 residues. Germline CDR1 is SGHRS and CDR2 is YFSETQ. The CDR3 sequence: CASSLTGGDQETQYF. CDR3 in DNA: TGCGCCAGCAGCTTGACAGGGGGCGACCAAGAGACCCAGTACTTC.

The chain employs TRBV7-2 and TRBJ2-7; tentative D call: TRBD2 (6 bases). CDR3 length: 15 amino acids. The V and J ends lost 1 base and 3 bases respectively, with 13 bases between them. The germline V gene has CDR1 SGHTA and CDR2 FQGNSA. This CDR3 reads CASSLDGGIRYEQYF. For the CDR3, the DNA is TGTGCCAGCAGCTTAGACGGAGGGATCCGCTACGAGCAGTACTTC.

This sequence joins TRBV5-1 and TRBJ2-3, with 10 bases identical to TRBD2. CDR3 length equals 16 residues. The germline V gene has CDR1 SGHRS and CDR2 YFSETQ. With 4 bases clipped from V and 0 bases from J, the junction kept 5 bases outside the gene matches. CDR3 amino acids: CASSPLLAGSTDTQYF. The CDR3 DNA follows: TGCGCCAGCAGCCCCCTACTAGCGGGAAGCACAGATACGCAGTATTTT.

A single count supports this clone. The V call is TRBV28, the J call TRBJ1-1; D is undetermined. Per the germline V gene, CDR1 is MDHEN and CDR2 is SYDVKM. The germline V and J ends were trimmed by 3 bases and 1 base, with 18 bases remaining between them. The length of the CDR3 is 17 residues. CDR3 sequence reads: CASSLVGSSVGNTEAFF. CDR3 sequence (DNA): TGTGCCAGCAGTTTGGTCGGGTCTAGTGTGGGGAACACTGAAGCTTTCTTT.

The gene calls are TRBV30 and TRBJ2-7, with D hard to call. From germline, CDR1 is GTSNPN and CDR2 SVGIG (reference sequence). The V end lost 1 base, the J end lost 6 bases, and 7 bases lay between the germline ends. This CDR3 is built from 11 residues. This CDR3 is CAWSEEGEQYF. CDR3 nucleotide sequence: TGTGCCTGGAGTGAGGAAGGCGAGCAGTACTTC. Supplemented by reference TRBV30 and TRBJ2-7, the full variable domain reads SQTIHQWPATLVQPVGSPLSLECTVEGTSNPNLYWYRQAAGRGLQLLFYSVGIGQISSEVPQNLSASRPQDRQFILSSKKLLLSDSGFYLCAWSEEGEQYFGPGTRLTVT.

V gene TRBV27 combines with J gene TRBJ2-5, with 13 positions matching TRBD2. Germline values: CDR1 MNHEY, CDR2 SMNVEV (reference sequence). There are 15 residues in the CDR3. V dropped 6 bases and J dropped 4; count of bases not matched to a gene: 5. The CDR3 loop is CASRLAGGPPETQYF. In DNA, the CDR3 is TGTGCCAGCAGACTAGCGGGAGGGCCCCCAGAGACCCAGTACTTC.

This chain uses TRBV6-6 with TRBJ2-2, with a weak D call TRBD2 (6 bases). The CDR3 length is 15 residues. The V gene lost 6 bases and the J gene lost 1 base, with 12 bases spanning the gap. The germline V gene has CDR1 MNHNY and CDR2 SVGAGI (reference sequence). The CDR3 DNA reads TGTGCCAGCAGCCCCTGGCGGGGGAACACCGGGGAGCTGTTTTTT. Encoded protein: CASSPWRGNTGELFF.

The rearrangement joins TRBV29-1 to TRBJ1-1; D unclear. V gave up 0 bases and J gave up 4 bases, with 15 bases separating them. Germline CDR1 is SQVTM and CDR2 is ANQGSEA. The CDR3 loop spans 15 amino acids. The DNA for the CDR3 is TGCAGCGTTGAAGATATAGGTGGGGTACGCACTGAAGCTTTCTTT. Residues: CSVEDIGGVRTEAFF.

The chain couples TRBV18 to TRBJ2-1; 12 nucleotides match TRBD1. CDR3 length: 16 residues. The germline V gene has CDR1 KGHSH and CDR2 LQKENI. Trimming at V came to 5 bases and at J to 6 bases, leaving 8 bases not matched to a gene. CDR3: CASSGTGTGGSNEQFF. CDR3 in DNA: TGTGCCAGCTCAGGGACCGGGACAGGGGGCTCCAATGAGCAGTTCTTC.

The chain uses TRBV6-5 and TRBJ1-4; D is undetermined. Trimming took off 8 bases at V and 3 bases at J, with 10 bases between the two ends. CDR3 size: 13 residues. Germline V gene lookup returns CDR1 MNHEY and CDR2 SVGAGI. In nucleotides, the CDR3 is TGTGCCAGCGGGAGGGTTTCTAATGAAAAACTGTTTTTT. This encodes CASGRVSNEKLFF.

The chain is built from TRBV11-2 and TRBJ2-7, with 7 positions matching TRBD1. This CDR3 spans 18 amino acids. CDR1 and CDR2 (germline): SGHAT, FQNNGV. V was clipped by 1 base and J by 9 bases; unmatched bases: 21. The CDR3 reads CASSLGRFDRAFYHAQYF. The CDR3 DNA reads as TGTGCCAGCAGCTTAGGGAGGTTCGACAGGGCATTCTATCACGCGCAGTACTTC. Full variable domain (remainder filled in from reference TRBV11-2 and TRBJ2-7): EAGVAQSPRYKIIEKRQSVAFWCNPISGHATLYWYQQILGQGPKLLIQFQNNGVVDDSQLPKDRFSAERLKGVDSTLKIQPAKLEDSAVYLCASSLGRFDRAFYHAQYFGPGTRLTVT.

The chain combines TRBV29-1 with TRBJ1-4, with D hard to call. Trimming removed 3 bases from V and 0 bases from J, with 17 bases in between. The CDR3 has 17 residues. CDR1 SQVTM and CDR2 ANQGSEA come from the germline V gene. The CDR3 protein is CSVEEGGGLSTNEKLFF. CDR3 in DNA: TGCAGCGTTGAGGAGGGAGGCGGACTATCAACTAATGAAAAACTGTTTTTT.

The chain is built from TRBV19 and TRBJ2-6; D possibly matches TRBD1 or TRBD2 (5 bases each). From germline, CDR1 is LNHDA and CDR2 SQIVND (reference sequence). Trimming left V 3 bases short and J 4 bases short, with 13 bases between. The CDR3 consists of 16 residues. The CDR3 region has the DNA TGTGCCAGTAGTATTGGGGGAGCCTCGGGGGCCAACGTCCTGACTTTC. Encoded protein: CASSIGGASGANVLTF.

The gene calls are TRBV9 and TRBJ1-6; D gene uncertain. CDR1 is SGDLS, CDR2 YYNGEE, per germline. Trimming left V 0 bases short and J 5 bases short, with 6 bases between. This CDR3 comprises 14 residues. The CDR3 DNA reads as TGTGCCAGCAGCGTAGGACGGGATAATTCACCCCTCCACTTT. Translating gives CASSVGRDNSPLHF.

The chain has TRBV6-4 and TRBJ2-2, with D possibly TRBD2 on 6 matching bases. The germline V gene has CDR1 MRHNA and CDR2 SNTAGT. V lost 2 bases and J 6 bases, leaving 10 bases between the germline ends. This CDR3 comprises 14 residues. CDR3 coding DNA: TGTGCCAGCAGTGACGGTCCGGGAGCCGGGGAGCTGTTTTTT. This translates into CASSDGPGAGELFF.

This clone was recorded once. Here the CDR3 reads CASSLTSGRTDTQYF. The DNA for the CDR3 is TGTGCCAGCAGCTTGACTAGCGGACGCACAGATACGCAGTATTTT. This sequence joins TRBV5-5 and TRBJ2-3; TRBD2 agrees at 8 bases. The junction had 2 bases not matched to a gene; V was cut back by 1 base and J by 1 base. Germline CDR1 SGHKS, CDR2 YYEKEE (reference sequence). The CDR3 sequence is 15 residues long.

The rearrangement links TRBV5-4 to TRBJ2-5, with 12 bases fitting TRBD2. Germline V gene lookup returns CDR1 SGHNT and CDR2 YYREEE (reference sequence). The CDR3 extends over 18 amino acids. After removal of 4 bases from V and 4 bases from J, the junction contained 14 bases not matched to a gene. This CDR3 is CASSPGLAGLQWGETQYF. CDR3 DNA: TGTGCCAGCAGCCCGGGACTAGCGGGTCTCCAATGGGGAGAGACCCAGTACTTC.

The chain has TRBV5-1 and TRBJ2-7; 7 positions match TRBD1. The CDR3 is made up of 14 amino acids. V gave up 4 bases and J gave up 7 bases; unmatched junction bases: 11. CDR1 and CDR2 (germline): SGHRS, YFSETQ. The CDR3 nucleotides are TGCGCCAGCAGCCTATGGGACAGTGGTGGGGAGCAGTACTTC. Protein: CASSLWDSGGEQYF.

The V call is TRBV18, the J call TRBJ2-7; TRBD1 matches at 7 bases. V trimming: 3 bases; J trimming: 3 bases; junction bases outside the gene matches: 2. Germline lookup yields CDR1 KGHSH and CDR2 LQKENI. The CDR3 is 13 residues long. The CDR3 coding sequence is TGTGCCAGCTCACCGTACAGGGGCTACGAGCAGTACTTC. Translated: CASSPYRGYEQYF.

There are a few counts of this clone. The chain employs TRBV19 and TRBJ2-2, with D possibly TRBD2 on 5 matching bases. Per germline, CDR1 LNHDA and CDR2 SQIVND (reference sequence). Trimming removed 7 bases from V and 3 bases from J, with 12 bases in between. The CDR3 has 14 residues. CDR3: CASTTTGYTGELFF. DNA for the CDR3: TGTGCCAGTACCACTACGGGGTACACCGGGGAGCTGTTTTTT.

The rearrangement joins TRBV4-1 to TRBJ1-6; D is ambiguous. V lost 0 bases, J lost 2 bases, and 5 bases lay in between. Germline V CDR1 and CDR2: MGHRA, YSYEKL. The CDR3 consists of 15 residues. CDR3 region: CASSQETAYNSPLHF. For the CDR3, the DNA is TGCGCCAGCAGCCAAGAAACAGCCTATAATTCACCCCTCCACTTT.

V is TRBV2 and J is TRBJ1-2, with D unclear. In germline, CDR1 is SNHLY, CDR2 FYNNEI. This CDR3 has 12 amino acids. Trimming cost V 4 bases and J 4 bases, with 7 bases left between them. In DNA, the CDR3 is TGTGCCAGCAGTGTGCTCCTCTATGGCTACACCTTC. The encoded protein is CASSVLLYGYTF. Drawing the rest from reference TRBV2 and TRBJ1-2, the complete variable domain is EPEVTQTPSHQVTQMGQEVILRCVPISNHLYFYWYRQILGQKVEFLVSFYNNEISEKSEIFDDQFSVERPDGSNFTLKIRSTKLEDSAMYFCASSVLLYGYTFGSGTRLTVV.

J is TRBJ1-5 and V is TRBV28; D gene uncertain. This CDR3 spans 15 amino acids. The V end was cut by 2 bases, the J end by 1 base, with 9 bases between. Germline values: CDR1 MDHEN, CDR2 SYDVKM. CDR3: CASSLSPQSNQPQHF. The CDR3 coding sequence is TGTGCCAGCAGTTTAAGCCCCCAGAGCAATCAGCCCCAGCATTTT.

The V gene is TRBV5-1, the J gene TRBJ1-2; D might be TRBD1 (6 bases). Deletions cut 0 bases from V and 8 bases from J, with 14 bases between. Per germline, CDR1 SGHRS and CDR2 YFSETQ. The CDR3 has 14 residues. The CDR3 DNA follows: TGCGCCAGCAGCTTGGGGGCAGGGGTCGACGGCTACACCTTC. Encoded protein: CASSLGAGVDGYTF.

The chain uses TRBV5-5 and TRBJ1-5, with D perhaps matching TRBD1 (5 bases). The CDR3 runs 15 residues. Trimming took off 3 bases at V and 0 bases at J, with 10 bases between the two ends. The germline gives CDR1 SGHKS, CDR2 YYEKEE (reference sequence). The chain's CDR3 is CASSSGRYSNQPQHF. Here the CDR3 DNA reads TGTGCCAGCAGCTCGGGACGGTATAGCAATCAGCCCCAGCATTTT.

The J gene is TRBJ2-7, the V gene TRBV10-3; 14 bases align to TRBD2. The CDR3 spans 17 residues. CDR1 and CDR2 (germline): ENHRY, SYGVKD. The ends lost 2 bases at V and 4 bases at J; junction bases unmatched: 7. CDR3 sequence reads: CAISEGGTSGSLYEQYF. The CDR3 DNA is TGTGCCATCAGTGAGGGGGGGACTAGCGGGAGTTTATACGAGCAGTACTTC.

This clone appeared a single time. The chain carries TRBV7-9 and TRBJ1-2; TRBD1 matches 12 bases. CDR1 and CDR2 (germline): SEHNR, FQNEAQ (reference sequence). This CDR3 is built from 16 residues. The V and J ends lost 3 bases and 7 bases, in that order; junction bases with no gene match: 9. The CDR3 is CASSFLTGQGAGGYTF. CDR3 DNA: TGTGCCAGCAGCTTCCTAACGGGACAGGGGGCCGGTGGCTACACCTTC.